The next 26 T cell receptor beta chains were all read from a single sample in a study of blood T cell repertoires in COVID-19. Sequencing was performed with immunoSEQ multiplex PCR; in TCRdb, only in-frame clones are kept and a portion is missing. The data show about 220,000 clones, 82% seen once. Sequenced input: PBMCs or T cells enriched from blood (not recorded which). Receptors were obtained from a woman aged 55-70 years who had recovered from COVID-19.

This clone was observed once. The rearrangement joins TRBV25-1 to TRBJ1-2; 7 nucleotides match TRBD1. Germline CDR1 MGHDK, CDR2 SYGVNS. Losses at the gene ends were 6 bases for V and 7 bases for J; bases not matched to a gene: 8. CDR3 length equals 13 residues. CDR3 nucleotide sequence: TGTGCCAGCAGAAGGGAAGGGGGCGGTGGCTACACCTTC. This translates into CASRREGGGGYTF.

The chain is built from TRBV30 and TRBJ2-1, with 8 bases fitting TRBD2. The CDR3 has 16 residues. Germline V CDR1 and CDR2: GTSNPN, SVGIG (reference sequence). After removal of 0 bases from V and 3 bases from J, the junction contained 7 bases not matched to a gene. This CDR3 is CAWSVRTSGIYNEQFF. The DNA for the CDR3 is TGTGCCTGGAGTGTACGAACTAGCGGAATCTACAATGAGCAGTTCTTC. The entire variable domain, with the rest obtained from reference TRBV30 and TRBJ2-1, is as follows: SQTIHQWPATLVQPVGSPLSLECTVEGTSNPNLYWYRQAAGRGLQLLFYSVGIGQISSEVPQNLSASRPQDRQFILSSKKLLLSDSGFYLCAWSVRTSGIYNEQFFGPGTRLTVL.

The V and J genes are TRBV6-2 or TRBV6-3 and TRBJ1-2, with D perhaps matching TRBD1 (6 bases). The CDR3 runs 13 residues. The germline V gene has CDR1 MNHEY and CDR2 SVGEGT. V was clipped by 5 bases and J by 5 bases, with 12 bases between them. CDR3 protein: CASSIDRSYGYTF. The CDR3 DNA is TGTGCCAGCAGTATTGACAGGTCTTATGGCTACACCTTC.

The J gene is TRBJ2-1, the V gene TRBV7-3; D is undetermined. The V and J ends lost 2 bases and 3 bases respectively, with 5 bases between them. The CDR3 extends over 13 amino acids. Looked up from germline, CDR1 is SGHTA and CDR2 is FQGTGA. The CDR3 DNA reads TGTGCCAGCAGCTTAGGGCTCTACAATGAGCAGTTCTTC. Translating gives CASSLGLYNEQFF.

About this clone: This same CDR3 is encoded by further DNA sequences in the sample. The rearrangement uses TRBV29-1 and TRBJ1-2; 9 bases align to TRBD1. V was pared by 4 bases and J by 3 bases, with 3 bases of the junction left unmatched. The CDR3 has 13 amino acids. Germline V CDR1 and CDR2: SQVTM, ANQGSEA. The CDR3 nucleotides read TGCAGCGTTGGGACAGGGGAGGACTATGGCTACACCTTC. As protein: CSVGTGEDYGYTF.

This chain uses TRBV19 with TRBJ2-2, with 9 bases aligning to TRBD2. From germline, CDR1 is LNHDA and CDR2 SQIVND (reference sequence). V dropped 6 bases and J dropped 6; count of bases not matched to a gene: 11. This CDR3 has 16 amino acids. DNA for the CDR3: TGTGCCAGTAGCCCCAGGCGGGGGGGCGTCGCCGGGGAGCTGTTTTTT. Translation gives CASSPRRGGVAGELFF.

The chain has TRBV7-9 and TRBJ1-2; D unresolved. The CDR3 has 13 residues. Per the germline V gene, CDR1 is SEHNR and CDR2 is FQNEAQ (reference sequence). V lost 0 bases to trimming and J lost 4 bases, with 6 bases between them. CDR3 region: CASSLAQTYGYTF. The DNA for the CDR3 is TGTGCCAGCAGCTTAGCACAGACCTATGGCTACACCTTC.

The chain is built from TRBV7-2 and TRBJ2-3; TRBD1 matches at 12 bases. Germline CDR1 SGHTA, CDR2 FQGNSA. This CDR3 has 16 residues. V lost 1 base to trimming and J lost 6 bases; unmatched junction nucleotides: 5. The CDR3 region is CASSLVGQGARDTQYF. As DNA, the CDR3 is TGTGCCAGCAGCTTAGTGGGACAGGGGGCGCGGGATACGCAGTATTTT.

The rearrangement joins TRBV7-2 to TRBJ2-1; D perhaps matches TRBD2 (7 bases). With 3 bases removed from V and 5 bases from J, the gap between germline ends came to 17 bases. Germline V gene lookup returns CDR1 SGHTA and CDR2 FQGNSA. CDR3 length equals 16 residues. CDR3 sequence: CASSFIRGALHNEQFF. CDR3 nucleotide sequence: TGTGCCAGCAGCTTTATCCGGGGGGCTCTGCACAATGAGCAGTTCTTC.

This clone occurred a few times. This chain's CDR3 is CASSSFLGQGRATEAFF. Here the CDR3 DNA reads TGTGCCAGCAGTTCCTTTCTGGGACAGGGGAGGGCCACTGAAGCTTTCTTT. V gene TRBV28 combines with J gene TRBJ1-1, with TRBD1 identical over 10 bases. Germline CDR1 MDHEN, CDR2 SYDVKM. The V segment lost 4 bases and the J segment 4 bases; nucleotides outside the gene matches: 12. This CDR3 contains 17 residues.

The J gene is TRBJ1-6, the V gene TRBV7-9; TRBD1 matches 12 bases. Germline V gene sequence: CDR1 SEHNR, CDR2 FQNEAQ (reference sequence). The CDR3 runs 15 residues. With 6 bases clipped from V and 6 bases from J, the junction kept 3 bases outside the gene matches. CDR3 loop: CASRGTGGLNSPLHF. CDR3 in DNA: TGTGCCAGCAGGGGGACAGGGGGCCTTAATTCACCCCTCCACTTT.

The rearrangement links TRBV6-5 to TRBJ1-2; tentative D call: TRBD1 (6 bases). The V and J ends lost 7 bases and 4 bases respectively, with 13 bases between them. This CDR3 is built from 13 residues. Per the germline V gene, CDR1 is MNHEY and CDR2 is SVGAGI. The CDR3 nucleotides read TGTGCCAGCACCTATGGGGGGGCCTATGGCTACACCTTC. Its protein is CASTYGGAYGYTF.

The chain couples TRBV6-1 to TRBJ1-5, with no clear D. The germline V and J ends were trimmed by 1 base and 5 bases, with 15 bases remaining between them. The CDR3 sequence is 16 residues long. CDR1 MNHNS and CDR2 SASEGT come from the germline V gene. The CDR3 DNA sequence: TGTGCCAGCAGTGAAGATCAGACAAGGATCGATCAGCCCCAGCATTTT. Its translation is CASSEDQTRIDQPQHF.

The J gene is TRBJ1-6, the V gene TRBV19; 11 nucleotides align to TRBD1. V lost 6 bases, J lost 11 bases, and 6 bases stayed unmatched. Germline-derived CDR1 and CDR2 are LNHDA and SQIVND (reference sequence). The CDR3 spans 14 residues. The CDR3: CASSTGTGGTPLHF. The DNA of the CDR3 is TGTGCCAGTAGCACCGGGACAGGGGGTACACCCCTCCACTTT.

V gene TRBV27 combines with J gene TRBJ1-1; D is perhaps TRBD1 (5 bases). Between the trimmed V and J ends, which lost 5 bases and 7 bases, there was a span of 17 bases. Germline loops: CDR1 MNHEY, CDR2 SMNVEV (reference sequence). The CDR3 runs 14 residues. Here the CDR3 DNA reads TGTGCCAGCAGTCCCTACGGGGGGTCGGGTGAAGCTTTCTTT. The encoded protein is CASSPYGGSGEAFF.

This clone was counted a few times. This chain joins TRBV7-2 and TRBJ2-7, with D unresolved. The CDR3 is 13 residues long. Trimming left V 4 bases short and J 3 bases short, with 10 bases between. CDR1 and CDR2 (germline): SGHTA, FQGNSA. The CDR3 loop reads CASSSTSGYEQYF. The CDR3 nucleotides are TGTGCCAGCAGCTCAACCTCGGGCTACGAGCAGTACTTC.

The chain uses TRBV2 and TRBJ2-1; 10 bases align to TRBD2. The germline gives CDR1 SNHLY, CDR2 FYNNEI. The CDR3 runs to 15 residues. J lost 8 bases, V lost 5 bases, and 9 bases had no gene match. The CDR3 reads CASSRRSGGGDEQFF. Written as DNA, the CDR3 is TGTGCCAGCAGTAGGAGGAGCGGGGGGGGAGATGAGCAGTTCTTC.

The rearrangement links TRBV19 to TRBJ2-7; 11 bases are a match to TRBD2. Germline assignment: CDR1 LNHDA and CDR2 SQIVND (reference sequence). V shed 6 bases and J 2 bases; nucleotides not matched to a gene: 6. The CDR3 is 15 amino acids. This CDR3 is CASRFSGRATYEQYF. CDR3 coding DNA: TGTGCCAGTAGATTTAGCGGGAGGGCCACCTACGAGCAGTACTTC.

This clone occurred a few times. The rearrangement uses TRBV27 and TRBJ2-3; possible D gene TRBD2, 5 bases. Trimming cost V 2 bases and J 5 bases, with 14 bases left between them. This CDR3 has 15 residues. Germline values: CDR1 MNHEY, CDR2 SMNVEV (reference sequence). CDR3 loop: CASSLMTFRGDTQYF. The CDR3 DNA follows: TGTGCCAGCAGTTTAATGACGTTCCGGGGAGATACGCAGTATTTT.

This clone has only one observation. The CDR3 nucleotides are TGTGCCAGCAGCTTGATGGCGGACTATGGCTACACCTTC. Amino acid sequence: CASSLMADYGYTF. The chain has TRBV5-6 and TRBJ1-2, with D hard to call. Trimming took off 1 base at V and 3 bases at J, with 7 bases between the two ends. Germline assignment: CDR1 SGHDT and CDR2 YYEEEE. The CDR3 is made up of 13 amino acids.

The DNA of the CDR3 is TGTGCCAGCAGCGGGCGACTAGCCGTAAATGAGCAGTTCTTC. Translating gives CASSGRLAVNEQFF. The chain is built from TRBV11-1 and TRBJ2-1, with TRBD2 matching 7 bases. The CDR3 has 14 amino acids. V was clipped by 5 bases and J by 7 bases; unmatched bases: 8. CDR1 SGHAT and CDR2 FQDESV come from the germline V gene (reference sequence).

This chain uses TRBV12-3 or TRBV12-4 with TRBJ2-4, with TRBD1 identical over 7 bases. J lost 9 bases, V lost 3 bases, and 5 bases had no gene match. The CDR3 spans 13 residues. CDR3 in amino acids: CASSFQSGGIQYF. CDR3 nucleotide sequence: TGTGCCAGCAGTTTTCAGTCAGGGGGCATTCAGTACTTC.

The genes are TRBV7-2 and TRBJ1-1; possible D gene TRBD1, 5 bases. This CDR3 region has 15 residues. The V end lost 4 bases, the J end lost 0 bases, and 12 bases lay between the germline ends. Germline CDR1 reads SGHTA; CDR2 reads FQGNSA. CDR3 in amino acids: CASSWRQGVNTEAFF. DNA for the CDR3: TGTGCCAGCAGCTGGCGACAAGGGGTGAACACTGAAGCTTTCTTT.

The chain carries TRBV5-1 and TRBJ1-1, with 7 bases that match TRBD1. Germline CDR1 reads SGHRS; CDR2 reads YFSETQ. With V trimmed by 3 bases and J by 5 bases, 10 bases remained unmatched. The CDR3 is 15 residues long. The CDR3 here is CASSWEGGEWTEAFF. In DNA, the CDR3 is TGCGCCAGCAGCTGGGAAGGGGGCGAGTGGACTGAAGCTTTCTTT.

This clone showed up just once. This sequence joins TRBV10-2 and TRBJ1-1, with D uncertain. Looked up from germline, CDR1 is WSHSY and CDR2 is SAAADI. The ends were cut back, 8 bases at V and 0 bases at J, with 7 bases in the middle. This CDR3 is built from 12 residues. This CDR3 is CASHSLNTEAFF. DNA of the CDR3: TGCGCCAGCCATAGCTTGAACACTGAAGCTTTCTTT.

This clone was counted a single time. This sequence joins TRBV7-9 and TRBJ1-6; perhaps TRBD1 as D (5 bases). The V gene lost 5 bases and the J gene lost 7 bases, with 18 bases spanning the gap. Germline lookup yields CDR1 SEHNR and CDR2 FQNEAQ (reference sequence). This CDR3 comprises 16 residues. The CDR3 protein is CASSPKVGGSNSPLHF. In DNA form, the CDR3 reads TGTGCCAGCAGCCCCAAGGTGGGGGGTTCGAATTCACCCCTCCACTTT.